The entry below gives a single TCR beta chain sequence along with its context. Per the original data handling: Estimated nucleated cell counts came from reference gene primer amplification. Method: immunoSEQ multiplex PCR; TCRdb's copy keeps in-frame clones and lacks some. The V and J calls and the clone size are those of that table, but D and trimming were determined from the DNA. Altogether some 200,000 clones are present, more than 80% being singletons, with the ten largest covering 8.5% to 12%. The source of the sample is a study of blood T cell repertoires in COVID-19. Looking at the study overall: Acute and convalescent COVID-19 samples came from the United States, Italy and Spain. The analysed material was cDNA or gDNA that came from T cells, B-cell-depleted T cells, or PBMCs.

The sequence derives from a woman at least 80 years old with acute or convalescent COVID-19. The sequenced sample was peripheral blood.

This CDR3 reads CASSPEGQGGYGYTF. The CDR3 DNA follows: TGTGCCAGCTCACCGGAGGGACAGGGGGGCTATGGCTACACCTTC. The chain is built from TRBV18 and TRBJ1-2, with TRBD1 matching 11 bases. The CDR3 has 15 amino acids. Per the germline V gene, CDR1 is KGHSH and CDR2 is LQKENI. The junction had 4 bases not matched to a gene; V was cut back by 3 bases and J by 4 bases.